This T cell receptor (beta chain) was sequenced during a study of response to subunit inactivated influenza vaccine (dated by TCRdb to 2016 to 2019). In the study overall: Deep quantitative T cell receptor repertoire profiling was used in the study to track responses to a trivalent subunit inactivated influenza vaccine. General conclusions and limits of the study: According to the authors, only a limited number of new T cells may be recruited by each seasonal influenza vaccination.

This clonotype was counted a few times. The clone's antigen remains unknown. No quality values exist for individual bases; no much larger clone is one base distant. The CDR3 numbers 16 residues from cysteine through phenylalanine. Only CDR3 DNA is held: 48 bases, read in frame from base 1. Per the germline V gene (reference sequence), DFQATT is the CDR1 and SNEGSKA is the CDR2. V gives up 4 bases and J gives up 4 bases, and the segment between their germline ends measures 21 bases. The method behind the library was RT-PCR. The instrument was an Illumina HiSeq 2500. The public reads were run again by TCRdb, first through fastp at Q25 and then through MiXCR, and only productive beta chains were kept. For every CDR3 protein sequence, its rows merge into one entry that carries the most common genes and DNA. For this sample there are 150,000 to 200,000 distinct CDR3 sequences; 9.5% to 15% appear just once. Approximately 30% of the sample goes to the ten largest clones.

The sample also formed part of further work on T cells expressing NK-cell markers. Looking at the second paper: TCR beta cDNA libraries were made by 5'RACE template switching that added a universal primer site and unique molecular identifiers. About eight donors provided sorted CD3+CD56+NKG2C+, CD3+CD56+NKG2C- and CD3+CD56-NKG2C+ T-cell subsets, whose TCR beta-chain repertoires were profiled. Among the eight sequenced donors, only one was HCMV-seronegative, while the other seven were HCMV-seropositive. In several experiments an anti-gammadeltaTCR antibody was added to restrict sorting to alphabetaTCR-expressing T cells. In about 6 donors, the dominant CD3+CD56+NKG2C+ clonotypes were found to rank among the top 10 CD8+ clonotypes and to make up roughly 1.0-7.0% of CD8+ T cells. Those dominant clonotypes were again the most abundant among CD3+CD56-NKG2C+ cells in a handful of donors, at about 25-60.1%. Whether the expanded NKG2C-expressing T cell clones were specific for HCMV antigens was left unclear. The study sequenced eight donors, all healthy volunteers chosen at random: three men and five women. A commercial ELISA kit detecting HCMV-specific IgG in serum was used to determine HCMV serostatus. Ficoll density gradient centrifugation was used to isolate peripheral blood mononuclear cells from blood. Using Miltenyi isolation kits, CD4+ and CD8+ T cells were isolated from PBMC through magnetic immunoseparation. cDNA synthesis was primed from the TCR beta constant segment, followed by two successive PCR amplification steps. The libraries were sequenced on Illumina HiSeq 2000/2500, MiSeq or NextSeq, producing 2 x 150 bp reads. MIGEC was used to demultiplex reads and group the reads by UMI, and MiTCR was used to assemble and quantify clonotypes. To remove erroneous sequences, TCR cDNA sequences were retained only when supported by two or more reads. The tcR package was used for downstream repertoire analysis, with clonotypes matched between fractions based on CDR3 nucleotide sequence plus V segment. VDJmatch was used to annotate antigen specificity against VDJdb, with one amino acid substitution allowed in CDR3.

The specimen was CD8+ T cells sorted from PBMCs, collected approximately 12 days after vaccination. The chain couples TRBV20-1 to TRBJ2-3; possibly the D gene is TRBD2, per 6 matching bases. The receptor's source is a man between 50 and 59 years old who received an inactivated influenza vaccine. Donor details come from another sample of the same person, matched by shared clones. The nucleotide sequence reads TGCAGTGCTAAACGAGAGTCGGGGACTTGGGCAGATACGCAGTATTTT. This codes for CSAKRESGTWADTQYF.